A selection of T cell receptor beta chains follows, all from one sample in a study of blood T cell repertoires in COVID-19. TCRdb keeps only in-frame clones here, not all; method: immunoSEQ multiplex PCR. Of over 250,000 clones detected, 65% to 90% appear once; the ten largest clones hold approximately 12%. Sequencing was carried out using peripheral blood. The receptors come from a human donor in a cohort sampled during active COVID-19. CDR3s include the opening cysteine and the closing phenylalanine or tryptophan. D genes are given only for firm matches. Size is omitted from some rows. Given values are once, few, many or a class for expanded clones.

D,V,J,size,CDR3,DNA
NA,TRBV7-2,TRBJ1-2,once,CASSLGLGNYGYTF,TGTGCCAGCAGCTTAGGTCTAGGCAACTATGGCTACACCTTC
NA,TRBV6-5,TRBJ1-1,few,CASNLRQYPTEAFF,TGTGCCAGCAACCTCCGACAGTATCCCACTGAAGCTTTCTTT
TRBD1,TRBV19,TRBJ1-1,NA,CASADRGLSEAFF,TGTGCCAGCGCGGACAGGGGGCTTTCTGAAGCTTTCTTT
TRBD2,TRBV5-1,TRBJ2-5,NA,CASSLGAGGQQETQYF,TGCGCCAGCAGCTTAGGAGCGGGAGGACAGCAAGAGACCCAGTACTTC
TRBD2,TRBV7-9,TRBJ2-5,NA,CASSPSASSGSPETQYF,TGTGCCAGCAGCCCATCGGCTTCTAGCGGGTCCCCGGAGACCCAGTACTTC
TRBD1,TRBV13,TRBJ1-3,NA,CASSWTGDGNTIYF,TGTGCCAGCAGCTGGACAGGGGACGGAAACACCATATATTTT
TRBD1,TRBV7-8,TRBJ1-1,once,CASSLSLGTATEAFF,TGTGCCAGCAGCTTGTCCCTTGGGACAGCTACTGAAGCTTTCTTT
TRBD2,TRBV29-1,TRBJ2-3,NA,CSAVGTSGRVDTQYF,TGCAGCGCCGTGGGGACTAGCGGGAGGGTGGATACGCAGTATTTT
NA,TRBV7-8,TRBJ1-2,NA,CASSSNRDYGYTF,TGTGCCAGCAGCTCTAACAGAGACTATGGCTACACCTTC
TRBD2,TRBV6-6,TRBJ2-5,once,CASATSGLQETQYF,TGTGCCAGCGCCACTAGCGGCCTCCAAGAGACCCAGTACTTC
TRBD2,TRBV27,TRBJ2-2,NA,CASRPQALAGGKLFF,TGTGCCAGCAGACCCCAAGCCCTAGCGGGAGGAAAGCTGTTTTTT
NA,TRBV27,TRBJ2-1,few,CASSSPPIPGNEQFF,TGTGCCAGCAGTTCCCCCCCTATCCCGGGGAATGAGCAGTTCTTC
TRBD1,TRBV2,TRBJ2-5,NA,CASIRATGAETQYF,TGTGCCAGCATTCGGGCTACAGGGGCAGAGACCCAGTACTTC
TRBD2,TRBV6-1,TRBJ2-3,NA,CASSGNLAASTDTQYF,TGTGCCAGCAGTGGGAATCTAGCGGCTAGCACAGATACGCAGTATTTT
NA,TRBV2,TRBJ2-1,NA,CASSVYDNEQFF,TGTGCCAGCAGTGTTTATGACAATGAGCAGTTCTTC
TRBD1,TRBV7-8,TRBJ2-3,NA,CASSPGTASDTQYF,TGTGCCAGCAGCCCCGGGACAGCCTCAGATACGCAGTATTTT
NA,TRBV12-3/TRBV12-4,TRBJ1-1,once,CASSLREPLRAFF,TGTGCCAGCAGTTTACGGGAGCCCCTCCGAGCTTTCTTT
TRBD1,TRBV7-8,TRBJ2-5,NA,CASSPRGQTQYF,TGTGCCAGCAGCCCCAGGGGGCAGACCCAGTACTTC
TRBD2,TRBV27,TRBJ2-7,NA,CASSPLGGALEQYF,TGTGCCAGCAGCCCACTCGGGGGGGCCCTCGAGCAGTACTTC
NA,TRBV4-2,TRBJ1-1,NA,CASSQDRGSRDTEAFF,TGTGCCAGCAGCCAAGATCGGGGGAGCAGGGACACTGAAGCTTTCTTT
NA,TRBV7-9,TRBJ2-3,NA,CASSLAGWSTDTQYF,TGTGCCAGCAGCTTAGCGGGCTGGAGCACAGATACGCAGTATTTT
NA,TRBV6-5,TRBJ2-1,NA,CASVALSSYNEQFF,TGTGCCAGCGTAGCTCTAAGCTCCTACAATGAGCAGTTCTTC
NA,TRBV27,TRBJ1-2,NA,CASSFRFGGSGGYTF,TGTGCCAGCAGCTTTAGGTTCGGGGGGAGTGGTGGCTACACCTTC
NA,TRBV6-5,TRBJ1-1,NA,CASSYDRGFRTEAFF,TGTGCCAGCAGTTACGATCGGGGGTTCCGCACTGAAGCTTTCTTT
NA,TRBV27,TRBJ2-2,NA,CASRPGQTTGELFF,TGTGCCAGCAGGCCAGGACAGACCACCGGGGAGCTGTTTTTT
NA,TRBV4-2,TRBJ2-5,NA,CASSPSTVQETQYF,TGTGCCAGCAGCCCCTCGACAGTCCAAGAGACCCAGTACTTC
TRBD2,TRBV5-1,TRBJ2-3,NA,CASSHTGGIDTQYF,TGCGCCAGCAGTCACACGGGAGGGATTGATACGCAGTATTTT
TRBD1,TRBV18,TRBJ1-6,NA,CASSPNTGDSPLHF,TGTGCCAGCTCACCCAATACAGGGGACTCACCCCTCCACTTT
TRBD2,TRBV7-2,TRBJ2-7,few,CASSFVGLAEQYF,TGTGCCAGCAGCTTCGTCGGACTAGCCGAGCAGTACTTC
TRBD1,TRBV10-1,TRBJ1-3,NA,CASKAGTGFGNTIYF,TGCGCCAGCAAAGCTGGGACAGGGTTTGGAAACACCATATATTTT
NA,TRBV11-2,TRBJ2-1,NA,CASSLEAVEGGEQFF,TGTGCCAGCAGCTTAGAAGCGGTCGAGGGCGGTGAGCAGTTCTTC
NA,TRBV19,TRBJ1-1,NA,CATSKGGYNTEAFF,TGTGCCACCTCTAAAGGGGGTTACAACACTGAAGCTTTCTTT
TRBD1,TRBV29-1,TRBJ2-3,few,CSVRQGALGTDTQYF,TGCAGCGTTCGACAGGGGGCTTTAGGCACAGATACGCAGTATTTT
NA,TRBV27,TRBJ2-7,few,CASIGRASPYEQYF,TGTGCCAGCATAGGCAGGGCTAGTCCTTACGAGCAGTACTTC
NA,TRBV10-3,TRBJ2-1,few,CAISAPGNEQFF,TGTGCCATCTCGGCTCCAGGGAATGAGCAGTTCTTC
TRBD2,TRBV10-2,TRBJ2-1,once,CASSESYASGSPNEQFF,TGCGCCAGCAGTGAGTCTTACGCTAGCGGGAGCCCCAATGAGCAGTTCTTC
NA,TRBV2,TRBJ2-7,NA,CASSVAVSYEQYF,TGTGCCAGCTCGGTAGCGGTCTCCTACGAGCAGTACTTC
NA,TRBV28,TRBJ1-1,NA,CASRPGGNTEAFF,TGTGCCAGCAGGCCGGGGGGGAACACTGAAGCTTTCTTT
NA,TRBV6-5,TRBJ1-3,once,CASSLSSGNTIYF,TGTGCCAGCAGCCTAAGCTCGGGAAACACCATATATTTT
NA,TRBV20-1,TRBJ2-1,NA,CSASDEVNEQFF,TGCAGTGCTAGTGACGAGGTGAATGAGCAGTTCTTC
TRBD1,TRBV5-4,TRBJ2-7,NA,CASSLQTGGRHEQYF,TGTGCCAGCAGCTTACAGACAGGGGGGAGGCACGAGCAGTACTTC
NA,TRBV7-9,TRBJ2-7,NA,CASSLQVPPYEQYF,TGTGCCAGCAGCTTACAGGTCCCCCCCTACGAGCAGTACTTC
TRBD2,TRBV7-2,TRBJ2-1,once,CASSIGLASVGEQFF,TGTGCCAGCAGCATAGGACTAGCGTCGGTTGGGGAGCAGTTCTTC
NA,TRBV30,TRBJ1-2,few,CAWFGDGYTF,TGTGCCTGGTTCGGGGATGGCTACACCTTC
NA,TRBV6-5,TRBJ2-6,NA,CASRSAGTSGANVLTF,TGTGCCAGCCGTTCGGCGGGAACCTCTGGGGCCAACGTCCTGACTTTC
NA,TRBV7-9,TRBJ1-6,NA,CASSLEWLEGNNSPLHF,TGTGCCAGCAGCTTAGAGTGGCTCGAGGGCAATAATTCACCCCTCCACTTT